The 18 T cell receptor beta chains below all came from one sample that was sequenced in a study of shared clonotypes between healthy human individuals. The table came from immunoSEQ multiplex PCR; TCRdb's copy has only in-frame clones and leaves some out. The sample lists just under 350,000 clones; around 67% were seen once. Sequencing was carried out using memory CD4+ T cells sorted from blood. Subset reported: CD45RA-negative fraction. These receptors were obtained from a man aged 25-45 years in good health.

This chain links TRBV14 with TRBJ2-2; 13 nucleotides line up with TRBD2. CDR1 is SGHDN and CDR2 is FVKESK in the germline V gene. This CDR3 spans 16 amino acids. V shed 4 bases and J 4 bases; nucleotides not matched to a gene: 3. DNA for the CDR3: TGTGCCAGCAGCCTCCGACTAGCGGGGGGCACCGGGGAGCTGTTTTTT. Residues: CASSLRLAGGTGELFF.

This clone occurred a few times. The chain carries TRBV10-2 and TRBJ1-5; D not resolved. The CDR3 is 12 residues long. Trimming pared 6 bases from V and 4 bases from J, leaving 7 bases between. Germline V lookup: CDR1 WSHSY, CDR2 SAAADI. CDR3 amino acids: CASSAGNQPQHF. CDR3 bases: TGCGCCAGCAGCGCGGGGAATCAGCCCCAGCATTTT.

The chain couples TRBV6-4 to TRBJ2-3; 7 nucleotides match TRBD1. The V and J ends lost 3 bases and 3 bases, in that order; junction bases with no gene match: 9. Germline values: CDR1 MRHNA, CDR2 SNTAGT. This CDR3 spans 16 amino acids. CDR3 loop: CASSESTGIGTDTQYF. CDR3 DNA sequence: TGTGCCAGCAGTGAGTCGACAGGGATCGGGACAGATACGCAGTATTTT.

This chain connects TRBV6-1 to TRBJ1-3; D gene ambiguous. This CDR3 region has 12 residues. Germline assignment: CDR1 MNHNS and CDR2 SASEGT. V lost 6 bases to trimming and J lost 8 bases, with 11 bases between them. CDR3: CASSPSIHTIYF. The CDR3 DNA sequence: TGTGCCAGCAGCCCATCTATACACACCATATATTTT.

The V and J genes are TRBV6-5 and TRBJ2-2; D unclear. The CDR3 contains 12 residues. CDR1 is MNHEY and CDR2 is SVGAGI in the germline V gene. The germline V and J ends were trimmed by 4 bases and 6 bases, with 6 bases remaining between them. The chain's CDR3 is CASSWVAGELFF. DNA for the CDR3: TGTGCCAGCAGTTGGGTGGCCGGGGAGCTGTTTTTT.

The chain uses TRBV29-1 and TRBJ2-2; D possibly corresponds to TRBD2 (6 bases). CDR1 and CDR2 (germline): SQVTM, ANQGSEA. Trimming took 1 base from V and 6 from J, leaving 18 bases between them. There are 16 residues in the CDR3. This chain's CDR3 is CSVEGPGRRGSGELFF. CDR3 in DNA: TGCAGCGTTGAAGGGCCCGGGAGACGGGGGTCCGGGGAGCTGTTTTTT.

This chain uses TRBV14 with TRBJ2-3; 8 nucleotides line up with TRBD2. Germline CDR1 reads SGHDN; CDR2 reads FVKESK. This CDR3 region has 15 residues. V was clipped by 4 bases and J by 4 bases; unmatched bases: 7. CDR3 bases: TGTGCCAGCAGCCTAGCGGGGACCATCGCAGATACGCAGTATTTT. Its protein product is CASSLAGTIADTQYF.

The rearrangement links TRBV5-5 to TRBJ1-2; D is unclear. V lost 1 base and J 0 bases, leaving 7 bases between the germline ends. CDR3 length: 14 residues. Per germline, CDR1 SGHKS and CDR2 YYEKEE (reference sequence). CDR3 sequence: CASSLHSSNYGYTF. CDR3 nucleotide sequence: TGTGCCAGCAGCTTGCACAGCTCTAACTATGGCTACACCTTC.

The chain recombines TRBV7-9 with TRBJ1-2; D perhaps matches TRBD1 (5 bases). Germline values: CDR1 SEHNR, CDR2 FQNEAQ (reference sequence). CDR3 length: 14 residues. With 5 bases removed from V and 5 bases from J, the gap between germline ends came to 15 bases. The DNA of the CDR3 is TGTGCCAGCAGCAAAGGGGCAGCCTTTTATGGCTACACCTTC. Amino acid sequence: CASSKGAAFYGYTF. Full variable domain (outside the CDR3, taken from reference TRBV7-9 and TRBJ1-2): DTGVSQNPRHKITKRGQNVTFRCDPISEHNRLYWYRQTLGQGPEFLTYFQNEAQLEKSRLLSDRFSAERPKGSFSTLEIQRTEQGDSAMYLCASSKGAAFYGYTFGSGTRLTVV.

The J gene is TRBJ2-7, the V gene TRBV19; D perhaps matches TRBD1 (6 bases). The CDR3 is 15 amino acids. Germline V CDR1 and CDR2: LNHDA, SQIVND (reference sequence). V lost 6 bases and J 3 bases, leaving 18 bases between the germline ends. CDR3 protein: CASSILGTTGYEQYF. The CDR3 DNA reads TGTGCCAGTAGCATTCTCGGGACAACAGGCTACGAGCAGTACTTC.

The chain links TRBV4-1 to TRBJ2-7; D is ambiguous. CDR1 and CDR2 (germline): MGHRA, YSYEKL. The CDR3 covers 16 residues. V was pared by 0 bases and J by 2 bases, with 14 bases between. CDR3 amino acids: CASSQDLAVPAYEQYF. The CDR3 DNA is TGCGCCAGCAGCCAAGATTTGGCAGTCCCCGCCTACGAGCAGTACTTC.

The V gene is TRBV6-1, the J gene TRBJ2-1; no clear D gene. The germline V and J ends were trimmed by 7 bases and 3 bases, with 16 bases remaining between them. CDR1 and CDR2 from the germline V gene are MNHNS and SASEGT. CDR3 size: 15 residues. CDR3 sequence reads: CASKAEKRSYNEQFF. The CDR3 DNA reads TGTGCCAGCAAGGCGGAGAAGCGTAGCTACAATGAGCAGTTCTTC.

The sample holds a few counts of this clone. V usage is TRBV2 and J usage is TRBJ2-7, with 12 bases lining up with TRBD1. CDR1 and CDR2 from the germline V gene are SNHLY and FYNNEI. V shed 5 bases, J shed 6 bases, and the junction held 5 bases outside the gene matches. The length of the CDR3 is 14 residues. In DNA, the CDR3 is TGTGCCAGCAGTTGGGACAGGGGGCGCTCCGAGCAGTACTTC. Protein: CASSWDRGRSEQYF.

The chain joins TRBV5-5 to TRBJ2-2; 8 bases line up with TRBD2. This CDR3 has 17 amino acids. Per germline, CDR1 SGHKS and CDR2 YYEKEE (reference sequence). J gave up 4 bases and V 4 bases, and 12 bases lay outside the gene matches. In DNA form, the CDR3 reads TGTGCCAGCAGCCAACCAGGGGCTAGCGGGCTCACCGGGGAGCTGTTTTTT. Protein: CASSQPGASGLTGELFF. The complete variable domain, with remaining parts taken from reference TRBV5-5 and TRBJ2-2, reads DAGVTQSPTHLIKTRGQQVTLRCSPISGHKSVSWYQQVLGQGPQFIFQYYEKEERGRGNFPDRFSARQFPNYSSELNVNALLLGDSALYLCASSQPGASGLTGELFFGEGSRLTVL.

This clone was found many times. V and J are TRBV7-8 and TRBJ2-7, with TRBD1 matching over 8 bases. Germline CDR1 and CDR2: SGHVS and FQNEAQ. The CDR3 is made up of 16 amino acids. The trim removed 3 bases at V and 6 bases at J, leaving 13 bases unmatched. The CDR3 sequence is CASSLGTTGGLGEQYF. The CDR3 coding sequence is TGTGCCAGCAGCTTGGGGACAACAGGGGGTCTGGGCGAGCAGTACTTC.

V and J are TRBV2 and TRBJ1-2, with D unclear. The germline V gene has CDR1 SNHLY and CDR2 FYNNEI. This CDR3 contains 10 residues. V dropped 8 bases and J dropped 7 bases, with 8 bases sitting between them. CDR3 sequence (DNA): TGTGCCAGCGGCGTGGTTGGCTACACCTTC. This gives the protein CASGVVGYTF.

The chain couples TRBV7-2 to TRBJ2-1; 9 nucleotides line up with TRBD1. V shed 1 base and J 9 bases; nucleotides not matched to a gene: 7. This CDR3 comprises 15 residues. CDR1 and CDR2 (germline): SGHTA, FQGNSA. CDR3 in amino acids: CASSLEGQGIGEQFF. CDR3 bases: TGTGCCAGCAGCTTAGAGGGACAGGGTATCGGTGAGCAGTTCTTC.

The chain has TRBV30 and TRBJ2-3, with no clear D. Trimming pared 3 bases from V and 1 base from J, leaving 8 bases between. CDR3 length equals 13 residues. CDR1 and CDR2 from the germline V gene are GTSNPN and SVGIG (reference sequence). The DNA of the CDR3 is TGTGCCTGGAGGGAAGTAGGCACAGATACGCAGTATTTT. Its protein product is CAWREVGTDTQYF.